One and the same sample provided the 30 T cell receptor beta chains below, sequenced in a study of blood T cell repertoires in COVID-19. Using immunoSEQ multiplex PCR, the repertoire was profiled, and TCRdb retains in-frame clones only, with some absent. The sample records about 130,000 clones, about four fifths being singletons. The specimen was peripheral blood. All receptors derive from a woman aged 25 to 39 who had recovered from COVID-19.

The rearrangement uses TRBV2 and TRBJ1-4, with no clear D. This CDR3 is built from 16 residues. With 1 base removed from V and 7 bases from J, the gap between germline ends came to 16 bases. The germline V gene encodes CDR1 SNHLY and CDR2 FYNNEI. The CDR3 is CASSEGGPRSGEKLFF. The CDR3 coding sequence is TGTGCCAGCAGTGAAGGTGGCCCCAGAAGTGGTGAAAAACTGTTTTTT.

This clone was recorded a few times. V is TRBV6-5 and J is TRBJ2-7; D is perhaps TRBD1 (6 bases). Per germline, CDR1 MNHEY and CDR2 SVGAGI. Trimming took off 0 bases at V and 5 bases at J, with 11 bases between the two ends. This CDR3 region has 14 residues. CDR3 protein: CASSYSRDNHEQYF. The DNA of the CDR3 is TGTGCCAGCAGTTACTCTCGGGACAATCACGAGCAGTACTTC.

V usage is TRBV6-2 or TRBV6-3 and J usage is TRBJ2-2; TRBD2 agrees at 13 bases. V was clipped by 6 bases and J by 4 bases; unmatched bases: 5. The CDR3 length is 16 residues. Germline V lookup: CDR1 MNHEY, CDR2 SVGEGT. DNA for the CDR3: TGTGCCAGCAGCCCACTAGCGGGAGGGCGCACCGGGGAGCTGTTTTTT. Its protein product is CASSPLAGGRTGELFF.

The chain joins TRBV4-1 to TRBJ2-3, with D possibly being TRBD1 (6 bases). With 3 bases removed from V and 4 bases from J, the gap between germline ends came to 17 bases. The CDR3 has 16 residues. Germline V gene data show CDR1 as MGHRA and CDR2 as YSYEKL. CDR3 protein: CASSHSPGKGADTQYF. For the CDR3, the DNA is TGCGCCAGCAGCCACTCACCGGGGAAGGGGGCAGATACGCAGTATTTT.

V usage is TRBV9 and J usage is TRBJ1-2; D is perhaps TRBD1 (6 bases). Trimming pared 4 bases from V and 4 bases from J, leaving 11 bases between. This CDR3 has 13 amino acids. Germline values: CDR1 SGDLS, CDR2 YYNGEE. The CDR3 DNA is TGTGCCAGCAGCCCCCCACAGGGCTATGGCTACACCTTC. Residues: CASSPPQGYGYTF. The full variable domain, completed using reference TRBV9 and TRBJ1-2, is DSGVTQTPKHLITATGQRVTLRCSPRSGDLSVYWYQQSLDQGLQFLIQYYNGEERAKGNILERFSAQQFPDLHSELNLSSLELGDSALYFCASSPPQGYGYTFGSGTRLTVV.

The CDR3 spells CASSPKPIAGGLETQYF. CDR3 nucleotide sequence: TGTGCCAGCAGCCCCAAACCGATAGCGGGAGGGCTGGAGACCCAGTACTTC. The chain joins TRBV7-2 to TRBJ2-5; 11 bases line up with TRBD2. The V and J ends lost 5 bases and 5 bases, in that order; junction bases with no gene match: 13. Germline-derived CDR1 and CDR2 are SGHTA and FQGNSA. The CDR3 covers 17 residues.

The rearrangement links TRBV9 to TRBJ1-2, with 9 nucleotides matching TRBD1. CDR1 and CDR2 (germline): SGDLS, YYNGEE. Trimming cost V 0 bases and J 6 bases; bases outside gene matches: 3. The CDR3 consists of 14 residues. The CDR3 DNA is TGTGCCAGCAGCGTAGTTGACAGGGGGGATGGCTACACCTTC. Its translation: CASSVVDRGDGYTF. The full variable domain, rest sourced from reference TRBV9 and TRBJ1-2, is DSGVTQTPKHLITATGQRVTLRCSPRSGDLSVYWYQQSLDQGLQFLIQYYNGEERAKGNILERFSAQQFPDLHSELNLSSLELGDSALYFCASSVVDRGDGYTFGSGTRLTVV.

The V gene is TRBV6-5, the J gene TRBJ1-1, with TRBD1 identical over 7 bases. The CDR3 is 15 residues long. Germline-derived CDR1 and CDR2 are MNHEY and SVGAGI. J lost 0 bases, V lost 8 bases, and 9 bases had no gene match. CDR3 in DNA: TGTGCCAGCGAGAGGGACAGATCAATGAACACTGAAGCTTTCTTT. Protein sequence: CASERDRSMNTEAFF.

J is TRBJ1-2 and V is TRBV18; 8 nucleotides line up with TRBD1. This CDR3 comprises 19 residues. Trimming cost V 3 bases and J 0 bases; bases outside gene matches: 15. Germline V gene sequence: CDR1 KGHSH, CDR2 LQKENI. This chain's CDR3 is CASSPWSGTGQLANYGYTF. In DNA form, the CDR3 reads TGTGCCAGCTCACCCTGGTCCGGGACAGGACAACTAGCTAACTATGGCTACACCTTC.

This rearrangement joins TRBV3-1 (or the pseudogene TRBV3-2) to TRBJ2-7, with D possibly being TRBD1 (6 bases). V was cut by 3 bases and J by 3 bases, with 18 bases left in between. Germline-derived CDR1 and CDR2 are LGHDT and YNNKEL (reference sequence). CDR3 length: 16 amino acids. In DNA form, the CDR3 reads TGTGCCAGCAGCCACCACAGGGCCCCCATCCTCTACGAGCAGTACTTC. Amino acid sequence: CASSHHRAPILYEQYF.

This chain connects TRBV7-9 to TRBJ2-3, with D tentatively TRBD2 (5 bases). Germline V gene data show CDR1 as SEHNR and CDR2 as FQNEAQ (reference sequence). Trimming pared 7 bases from V and 0 bases from J, leaving 14 bases between. The CDR3 has 15 residues. The CDR3 region is CASIFEGRSTDTQYF. CDR3 DNA: TGTGCCAGCATCTTCGAGGGCAGGAGCACAGATACGCAGTATTTT.

This clone was observed once. This chain joins TRBV5-6 and TRBJ2-2; D may be TRBD2 (5 bases). The CDR3 extends over 13 amino acids. Germline assignment: CDR1 SGHDT and CDR2 YYEEEE. Trimming stripped 9 bases from V and 8 bases from J, with 17 bases between. CDR3 nucleotides: TGTGCCACCAGTGACTACCTTAGAGGGGAGCTGTTTTTT. Encoded protein: CATSDYLRGELFF.

The J gene is TRBJ2-1, the V gene TRBV9, with D perhaps matching TRBD2 (6 bases). Germline-derived CDR1 and CDR2 are SGDLS and YYNGEE. The germline V and J ends were trimmed by 4 bases and 3 bases, with 17 bases remaining between them. The CDR3 runs 16 residues. As DNA, the CDR3 is TGTGCCAGCAGCACCTACCGGGACTCATTCTACAATGAGCAGTTCTTC. Protein: CASSTYRDSFYNEQFF.

The chain combines TRBV5-6 with TRBJ1-1; a possible D gene is TRBD1 (5 bases). Trimming shortened V by 0 bases and J by 1 base, and 10 bases separated the two germline ends. The CDR3 is made up of 15 amino acids. Germline V gene data show CDR1 as SGHDT and CDR2 as YYEEEE. CDR3 sequence (DNA): TGTGCCAGCAGCTTGGCCCTGACAGCGAACACTGAAGCTTTCTTT. It specifies CASSLALTANTEAFF.

This clone was found once. This chain joins TRBV3-1 (or the pseudogene TRBV3-2) and TRBJ2-5; 9 bases fit TRBD2. The CDR3 spans 16 residues. Germline CDR1 and CDR2: LGHDT and YNNKEL (reference sequence). V was clipped by 4 bases and J by 5 bases; unmatched bases: 11. CDR3 region: CASSPQLAGKDETQYF. Written as DNA, the CDR3 is TGTGCCAGCAGCCCGCAGCTAGCGGGAAAAGATGAGACCCAGTACTTC.

This clone appeared once. The V and J genes are TRBV19 and TRBJ2-7; D unresolved. Germline V gene sequence: CDR1 LNHDA, CDR2 SQIVND (reference sequence). V lost 4 bases and J lost 6, with 13 bases in between. The CDR3 runs 13 residues. The CDR3 region is CASSTDNSGEQYF. DNA for the CDR3: TGTGCCAGTAGTACCGACAATTCAGGCGAGCAGTACTTC.

The chain carries TRBV4-2 and TRBJ2-7; TRBD1 matches at 7 bases. Per germline, CDR1 LGHNA and CDR2 YNFKEQ. V was clipped by 0 bases and J by 5 bases; unmatched bases: 10. The CDR3 runs 16 residues. CDR3 nucleotide sequence: TGTGCCAGCAGCCAAGATGAGACAGGGATTGACGACGAGCAGTACTTC. The encoded protein is CASSQDETGIDDEQYF.

V is TRBV5-6 and J is TRBJ1-1; D is perhaps TRBD1 (5 bases). The germline V gene encodes CDR1 SGHDT and CDR2 YYEEEE. CDR3 length: 17 amino acids. V lost 7 bases and J lost 3, with 25 bases in between. CDR3 nucleotides: TGTGCCAGCGCACTGGGAGGGGCCAAGGTCATGTACACTGAAGCTTTCTTT. Translation: CASALGGAKVMYTEAFF.

The V call is TRBV12-5, the J call TRBJ1-3; D uncertain. From germline, CDR1 is LGHNT and CDR2 FRNRAP. V shed 2 bases and J shed 4 bases, with 12 bases lying between them. The length of the CDR3 is 15 residues. In nucleotides, the CDR3 is TGTGCTAGTGGTTTGATGGCGGAGTGGGGAAACACCATATATTTT. Its translation: CASGLMAEWGNTIYF.

The chain employs TRBV6-5 and TRBJ2-3, with 11 bases identical to TRBD1. CDR3 length equals 16 residues. Germline CDR1 and CDR2: MNHEY and SVGAGI. The V and J ends lost 2 bases and 6 bases, in that order; junction bases with no gene match: 7. The CDR3 is CASSYKRTGGDDTQYF. The CDR3 DNA follows: TGTGCCAGCAGTTACAAGAGGACAGGGGGCGATGATACGCAGTATTTT.

The V and J genes are TRBV15 and TRBJ2-1; 8 bases line up with TRBD2. Per germline, CDR1 LNHNV and CDR2 YYDKDF (reference sequence). This CDR3 region has 16 residues. V lost 0 bases and J lost 10; bases outside the gene matches: 11. CDR3 DNA sequence: TGTGCCACCAGCAGAGATAGCGGGGCCCTCAGCCGGGAGCAGTTCTTC. It codes for CATSRDSGALSREQFF.

J is TRBJ1-5 and V is TRBV6-5, with 8 bases that match TRBD1. From germline, CDR1 is MNHEY and CDR2 SVGAGI. The CDR3 is made up of 13 amino acids. Unmatched junction bases numbered 6, after V lost 8 bases and J lost 6 bases. The DNA of the CDR3 is TGTGCCAGCCGACAGGGGAAGGGTCAGCCCCAGCATTTT. This sequence encodes CASRQGKGQPQHF.

This chain uses TRBV4-2 with TRBJ2-1; 8 positions agree with TRBD2. The CDR3 has 16 residues. V was pared by 0 bases and J by 8 bases, with 9 bases of the junction left unmatched. Germline V gene lookup returns CDR1 LGHNA and CDR2 YNFKEQ. The DNA of the CDR3 is TGTGCCAGCAGCCAAGAAGGACTAGCAATTGCTGATGAGCAGTTCTTC. Its translation: CASSQEGLAIADEQFF.

The chain combines TRBV6-1 with TRBJ1-5, with TRBD1 matching 10 bases. Trimming removed 3 bases from V and 0 bases from J; junction bases left unmatched: 5. CDR1 MNHNS and CDR2 SASEGT come from the germline V gene. The CDR3 length is 17 residues. CDR3 region: CASSERDRGYSNQPQHF. CDR3 nucleotide sequence: TGTGCCAGCAGTGAGAGGGACAGGGGCTATAGCAATCAGCCCCAGCATTTT.

The chain couples TRBV11-3 to TRBJ2-1, with unresolved D. V was pared by 8 bases and J by 0 bases, with 11 bases between. CDR1 and CDR2 (germline): SGHNT, YENEEA. The CDR3 consists of 14 residues. The chain's CDR3 is CASAQTGSYNEQFF. In nucleotides, the CDR3 is TGTGCCAGCGCCCAAACGGGCTCCTACAATGAGCAGTTCTTC. The full variable domain, in which reference TRBV11-3 and TRBJ2-1 provide the parts outside the CDR3, is EAGVVQSPRYKIIEKKQPVAFWCNPISGHNTLYWYLQNLGQGPELLIRYENEEAVDDSQLPKDRFSAERLKGVDSTLKIQPAELGDSAVYLCASAQTGSYNEQFFGPGTRLTVL.

The genes are TRBV6-4 and TRBJ1-6; D not resolved. V was pared by 0 bases and J by 7 bases, with 4 bases between. The CDR3 runs 13 residues. The V gene's germline CDR1 is MRHNA and CDR2 SNTAGT. CDR3 residues: CASSDSENSPLHF. The DNA of the CDR3 is TGTGCCAGCAGTGACTCAGAGAATTCACCCCTCCACTTT.

The V and J genes are TRBV5-1 and TRBJ2-2, with 8 bases lining up with TRBD2. The CDR3 is made up of 15 amino acids. Germline assignment: CDR1 SGHRS and CDR2 YFSETQ. V lost 4 bases to trimming and J lost 5 bases; unmatched junction nucleotides: 7. CDR3 nucleotide sequence: TGCGCCAGCAGCGGGAGGACTAGCTTTACCGGGGAGCTGTTTTTT. Protein sequence: CASSGRTSFTGELFF.

The chain uses TRBV4-2 and TRBJ2-2, with a possible D match to TRBD2 (6 bases). The V gene's germline CDR1 is LGHNA and CDR2 YNFKEQ. Deletions cut 1 base from V and 1 base from J, with 13 bases between. This CDR3 region has 17 residues. The CDR3 DNA is TGTGCCAGCAGCCAAGTAACCGGGAGAGGGAACACCGGGGAGCTGTTTTTT. It encodes CASSQVTGRGNTGELFF.

The chain recombines TRBV6-5 with TRBJ2-7; 7 bases fit TRBD1. J gave up 5 bases and V 6 bases, and 7 bases lay outside the gene matches. Germline loops: CDR1 MNHEY, CDR2 SVGAGI. This CDR3 has 13 residues. Written as DNA, the CDR3 is TGTGCCAGCAGGATGACAGGGAACCACGAGCAGTACTTC. It codes for CASRMTGNHEQYF.

The rearrangement uses TRBV24-1 and TRBJ2-1, with 10 bases matching TRBD2. CDR1 and CDR2 (germline): KGHDR, SFDVKD. The CDR3 is 16 residues long. Trimming at V came to 3 bases and at J to 7 bases, leaving 8 bases not matched to a gene. Written as DNA, the CDR3 is TGTGCCACCAGTGATGCCCGGGGTAGCGGGGGGAATGAGCAGTTCTTC. Translated: CATSDARGSGGNEQFF.